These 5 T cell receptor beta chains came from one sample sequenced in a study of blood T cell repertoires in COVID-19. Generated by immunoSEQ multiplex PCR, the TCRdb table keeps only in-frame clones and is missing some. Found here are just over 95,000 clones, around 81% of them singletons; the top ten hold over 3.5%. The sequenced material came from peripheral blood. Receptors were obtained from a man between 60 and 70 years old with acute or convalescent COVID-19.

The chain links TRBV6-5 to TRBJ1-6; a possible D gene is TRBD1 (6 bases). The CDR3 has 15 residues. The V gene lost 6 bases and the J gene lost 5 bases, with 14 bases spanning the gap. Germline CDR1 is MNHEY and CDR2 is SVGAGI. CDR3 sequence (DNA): TGTGCCAGCAGACCCGACAGGAACCATAATTCACCCCTCCACTTT. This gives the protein CASRPDRNHNSPLHF.

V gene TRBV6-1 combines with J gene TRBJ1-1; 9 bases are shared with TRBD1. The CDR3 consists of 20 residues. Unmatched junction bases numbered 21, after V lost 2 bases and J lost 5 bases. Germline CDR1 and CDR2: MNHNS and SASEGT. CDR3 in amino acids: CASSEFLPGNIQGARTEAFF. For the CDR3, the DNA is TGTGCCAGCAGTGAATTTCTCCCCGGTAATATACAGGGGGCGAGGACTGAAGCTTTCTTT.

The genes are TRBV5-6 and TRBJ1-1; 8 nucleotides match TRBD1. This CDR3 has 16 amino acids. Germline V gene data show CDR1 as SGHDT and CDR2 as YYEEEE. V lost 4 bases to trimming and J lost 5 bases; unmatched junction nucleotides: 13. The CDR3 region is CASSRGTGVIWTEAFF. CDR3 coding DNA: TGTGCCAGCAGCAGGGGGACAGGCGTTATATGGACTGAAGCTTTCTTT.

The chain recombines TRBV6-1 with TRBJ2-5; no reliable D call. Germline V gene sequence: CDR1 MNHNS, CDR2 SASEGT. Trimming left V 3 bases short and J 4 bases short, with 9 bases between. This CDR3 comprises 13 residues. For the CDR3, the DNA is TGTGCCAGCAGTGACGGGTATCGAGAGACCCAGTACTTC. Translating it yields CASSDGYRETQYF.

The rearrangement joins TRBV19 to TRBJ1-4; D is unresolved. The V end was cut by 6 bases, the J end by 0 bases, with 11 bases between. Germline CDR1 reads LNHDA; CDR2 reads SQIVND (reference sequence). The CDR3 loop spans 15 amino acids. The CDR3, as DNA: TGTGCCAGTAGCCCTTACAGAGCAACTAATGAAAAACTGTTTTTT. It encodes CASSPYRATNEKLFF.